The 9 T cell receptor beta chains listed next were all sequenced from one sample in a study of blood T cells in healthy people across ages. It was with a sample-barcoded 5' primer and a J-beta primer mix that a second PCR of about 7 to 12 cycles was run. TCRdb ran MiXCR on the 5' RACE reads and lists one entry per CDR3 protein. The sample lists roughly 1,500,000 distinct CDR3 sequences; roughly 30% were seen once. Sequencing was performed on blood. Receptors were obtained from a woman aged 30 to 39 in good health.

J is TRBJ1-4 and V is TRBV30, with D perhaps matching TRBD1 (5 bases). The germline gives CDR1 GTSNPN, CDR2 SVGIG (reference sequence). The CDR3 covers 12 residues. Trimming took off 3 bases at V and 3 bases at J, with 5 bases between the two ends. The CDR3 region has the DNA TGTGCCTGGAGCAGGGCTAATGAAAAACTGTTTTTT. Translation: CAWSRANEKLFF.

This clonotype was picked up a small number of times. The V call is TRBV7-2, the J call TRBJ1-6; no clear D gene. The V gene's germline CDR1 is SGHTA and CDR2 FQGNSA. Trimming removed 2 bases from V and 11 bases from J, with 10 bases in between. The CDR3 has 13 amino acids. The CDR3 region is CASSLNRATPLHF. CDR3 DNA: TGTGCCAGCAGCTTAAATAGGGCGACACCCCTCCACTTT.

This clonotype has at least ten counts. V and J are TRBV25-1 and TRBJ2-5; no clear D gene. Germline CDR1 MGHDK, CDR2 SYGVNS. The ends were cut back, 1 base at V and 5 bases at J, with 5 bases in the middle. This CDR3 region has 12 residues. CDR3 residues: CASSELTETQYF. The CDR3 nucleotides read TGTGCCAGCAGTGAATTGACGGAGACCCAGTACTTC.

This clonotype has only a few counts. The genes are TRBV30 and TRBJ2-5; 9 positions agree with TRBD1. Judging by the DNA end, TRBJ2-7 fits better; the J call may be wrong. The CDR3 sequence is 13 residues long. Germline lookup yields CDR1 GTSNPN and CDR2 SVGIG (reference sequence). Here the CDR3 reads CAFWDRARDEQYF. The CDR3 bases are TGTGCCTTCTGGGACAGGGCAAGGGACGAGCAGTACTTC.

This clonotype has more than one count but fewer than ten. The chain has TRBV7-2 and TRBJ2-3; unclear D gene. The germline CDR1 and CDR2 sequences are SGHTA and FQGNSA. CDR3 length: 15 residues. Trimming cost V 1 base and J 2 bases, with 10 bases left between them. CDR3 in amino acids: CASSLEGGYTDTQYF. CDR3 nucleotide sequence: TGTGCCAGCAGCTTAGAGGGCGGCTACACAGATACGCAGTATTTT.

The chain recombines TRBV5-1 with TRBJ1-5; 8 nucleotides align to TRBD1. V shed 4 bases and J 8 bases; nucleotides not matched to a gene: 5. Germline V gene lookup returns CDR1 SGHRS and CDR2 YFSETQ. The CDR3 extends over 13 amino acids. This CDR3 is CASSHGQGEPQHF. The CDR3 region has the DNA TGCGCCAGCAGCCATGGACAGGGTGAGCCCCAGCATTTT. The full variable domain, in which reference TRBV5-1 and TRBJ1-5 provide the parts outside the CDR3, is KAGVTQTPRYLIKTRGQQVTLSCSPISGHRSVSWYQQTPGQGLQFLFEYFSETQRNKGNFPGRFSGRQFSNSRSEMNVSTLELGDSALYLCASSHGQGEPQHFGDGTRLSIL.

In regard to this clonotype: Compared with germline, one end of the junction differs, possibly owing to a read error. The chain links TRBV4-1 to TRBJ2-3; a weak D match, TRBD2 (5 bases). Germline V CDR1 and CDR2: MGHRA, YSYEKL. The CDR3 spans 15 residues. The CDR3 region has the DNA TGCGCCCGCAGCCAAATAACGGACTTCAAGGATACGCAGTATTTT. Translated, it gives CARSQITDFKDTQYF.

This clonotype came up a few times. This chain uses TRBV29-1 with TRBJ1-4, with D uncertain. V lost 5 bases and J 8 bases, leaving 21 bases between the germline ends. Looked up from germline, CDR1 is SQVTM and CDR2 is ANQGSEA. There are 15 residues in the CDR3. The CDR3 coding sequence is TGCAGCGTTATGATCGCAGAACTAGTTAAGGAAAAACTGTTTTTT. Encoded protein: CSVMIAELVKEKLFF.

J is TRBJ2-1 and V is TRBV7-9; 8 positions match TRBD1. With 5 bases clipped from V and 8 bases from J, the junction kept 17 bases outside the gene matches. CDR3 length: 17 amino acids. CDR1 and CDR2 (germline): SEHNR, FQNEAQ (reference sequence). The CDR3 loop is CASSPRRVGRGRDEQFF. CDR3 nucleotide sequence: TGTGCCAGCAGCCCCCGGCGGGTGGGCAGGGGGCGGGATGAGCAGTTCTTC.